The 3 T cell receptor beta chains below were found in one sample sequenced in a study of cytomegalovirus exposure and HLA in healthy donors (dated by TCRdb to between 2016 and 2019). Libraries were built with the immunoSEQ multiplex PCR assay. For the multiplex PCR, a mixture combining 60 forward primers for TCR Vbeta segments and 13 reverse primers for TCR Jbeta segments was used. Not all clones reach the TCRdb copy of this immuneACCESS table, which keeps in-frame sequences only. Checked studies attribute under half of the gap to unresolved V genes and leave the rest unexplained. The sample's table lists a count of about 31,000 clones. The top ten clonotypes cover approximately 4.8% of the sample. Sequencing was done on a sample of PBMCs. These receptors were collected from a female donor in good health and CMV-seronegative.

This chain links TRBV7-9 with TRBJ1-6; TRBD1 matches 9 bases. From germline, CDR1 is SEHNR and CDR2 FQNEAQ (reference sequence). The CDR3 runs to 19 residues. The junction had 10 bases not matched to a gene; V was cut back by 4 bases and J by 0 bases. CDR3: CASSSYRDRDYSYNSPLHF. CDR3 nucleotides: TGTGCCAGCAGCTCTTACCGGGACAGGGATTACTCCTATAATTCACCCCTCCACTTT.

The rearrangement links TRBV11-3 to TRBJ2-7; 8 bases are a match to TRBD1. Per the germline V gene, CDR1 is SGHNT and CDR2 is YENEEA. CDR3 size: 15 residues. The V segment lost 3 bases and the J segment 6 bases; nucleotides outside the gene matches: 10. The chain's CDR3 is CASSLHTGTGAEQYF. In DNA form, the CDR3 reads TGTGCCAGCAGCTTGCACACCGGGACAGGAGCCGAGCAGTACTTC.

This chain connects TRBV9 to TRBJ1-1, with 7 bases identical to TRBD1. V trimming: 3 bases; J trimming: 4 bases; junction bases outside the gene matches: 6. The CDR3 is 14 residues long. The germline V gene has CDR1 SGDLS and CDR2 YYNGEE. CDR3 loop: CASSGTTGSTEAFF. The CDR3 DNA sequence: TGTGCCAGCAGCGGAACGACAGGGTCCACTGAAGCTTTCTTT.